This TCR beta chain emerged from a study of blood T cell repertoires in COVID-19. Study information: T cells, B-cell-depleted T cells, or PBMCs provided the cDNA or gDNA that served as material.

Here immunoSEQ multiplex PCR was the method, and the copy in TCRdb shows in-frame clones only, minus some. The table records around 250,000 clones, roughly 80% of them present only once. The CDR3 runs to 13 residues. Germline CDR1 reads SEHNR; CDR2 reads FQNEAQ (reference sequence). Trimming took 2 bases from V and 7 from J; bases not matched to a gene: 0. Living in about two dozen US areas, the participants were between about 18 and 90 years of age. Participants reported their clinical history, and cohort assignment relied on those reports. The receptor's source is a man in his forties or fifties who had been exposed to COVID-19. Sequencing was performed on PBMCs or T cells enriched from blood (not recorded which). The rearrangement uses TRBV7-9 and TRBJ1-4, with 8 nucleotides matching TRBD1. The CDR3 region is CASSLQGAEKLFF. The CDR3 nucleotides read TGTGCCAGCAGCTTACAGGGGGCTGAAAAACTGTTTTTT.